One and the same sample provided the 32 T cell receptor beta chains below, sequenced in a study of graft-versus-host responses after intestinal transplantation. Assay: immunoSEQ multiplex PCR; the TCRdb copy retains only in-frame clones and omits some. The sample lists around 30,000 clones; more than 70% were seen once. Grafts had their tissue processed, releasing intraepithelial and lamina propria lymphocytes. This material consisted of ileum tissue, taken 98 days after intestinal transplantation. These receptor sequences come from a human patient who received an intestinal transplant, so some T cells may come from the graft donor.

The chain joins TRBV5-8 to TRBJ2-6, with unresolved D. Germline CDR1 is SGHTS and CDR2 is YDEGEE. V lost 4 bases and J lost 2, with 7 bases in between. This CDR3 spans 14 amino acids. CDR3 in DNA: TGTGCCAGCAGCCCAAACCCTGGGGCCAACGTCCTGACTTTC. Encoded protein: CASSPNPGANVLTF.

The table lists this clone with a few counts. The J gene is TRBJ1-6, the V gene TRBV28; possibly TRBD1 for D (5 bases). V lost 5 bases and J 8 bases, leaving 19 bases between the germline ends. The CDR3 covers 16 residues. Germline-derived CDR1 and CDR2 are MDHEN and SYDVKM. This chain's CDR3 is CASSEVLSLGDSPLHF. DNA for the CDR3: TGTGCCAGCAGTGAAGTGTTGTCCCTGGGGGATTCACCCCTCCACTTT.

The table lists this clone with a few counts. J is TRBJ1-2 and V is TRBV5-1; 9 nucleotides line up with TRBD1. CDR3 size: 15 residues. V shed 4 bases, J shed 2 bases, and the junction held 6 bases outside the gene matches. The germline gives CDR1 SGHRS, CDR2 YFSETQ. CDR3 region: CASSPGQGNNYGYTF. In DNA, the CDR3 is TGCGCCAGCAGCCCCGGACAGGGGAACAACTATGGCTACACCTTC.

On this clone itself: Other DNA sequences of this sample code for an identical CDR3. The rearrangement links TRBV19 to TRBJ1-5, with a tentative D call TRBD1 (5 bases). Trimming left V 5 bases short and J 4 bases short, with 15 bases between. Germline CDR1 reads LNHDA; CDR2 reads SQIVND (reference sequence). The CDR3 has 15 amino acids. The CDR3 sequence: CASSSQGAGNQPQHF. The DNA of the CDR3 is TGTGCCAGTAGTTCTCAAGGGGCAGGGAATCAGCCCCAGCATTTT.

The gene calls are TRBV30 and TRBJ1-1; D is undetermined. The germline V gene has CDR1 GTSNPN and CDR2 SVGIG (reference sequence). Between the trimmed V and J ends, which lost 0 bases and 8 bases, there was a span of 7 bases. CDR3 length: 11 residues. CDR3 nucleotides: TGTGCCTGGAGTGTCCGCTGGGAAGCTTTCTTT. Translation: CAWSVRWEAFF.

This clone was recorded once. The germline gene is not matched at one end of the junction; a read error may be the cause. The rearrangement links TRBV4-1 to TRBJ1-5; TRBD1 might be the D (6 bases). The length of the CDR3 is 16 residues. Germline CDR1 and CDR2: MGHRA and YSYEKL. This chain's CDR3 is CAGSQVDGQSHQPQHF. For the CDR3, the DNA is TGCGCCGGCAGCCAAGTGGACGGACAGTCCCATCAGCCCCAGCATTTT.

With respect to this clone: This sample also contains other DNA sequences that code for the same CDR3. The CDR3 sequence: CASSPSGGPNNEQFF. The CDR3 region has the DNA TGTGCCAGCAGTCCTAGCGGGGGACCAAACAATGAGCAGTTCTTC. The chain employs TRBV6-5 and TRBJ2-1; 10 nucleotides agree with TRBD2. Germline V lookup: CDR1 MNHEY, CDR2 SVGAGI. J was trimmed by 5 bases and V by 5 bases; bases with no gene match: 6. This CDR3 contains 15 residues.

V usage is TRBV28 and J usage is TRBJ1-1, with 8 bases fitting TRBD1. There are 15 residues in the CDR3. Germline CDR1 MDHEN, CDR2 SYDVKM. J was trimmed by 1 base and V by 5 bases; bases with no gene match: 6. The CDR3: CASSLTGTGNTEAFF. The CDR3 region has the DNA TGTGCCAGCAGTCTGACCGGGACAGGGAACACTGAAGCTTTCTTT.

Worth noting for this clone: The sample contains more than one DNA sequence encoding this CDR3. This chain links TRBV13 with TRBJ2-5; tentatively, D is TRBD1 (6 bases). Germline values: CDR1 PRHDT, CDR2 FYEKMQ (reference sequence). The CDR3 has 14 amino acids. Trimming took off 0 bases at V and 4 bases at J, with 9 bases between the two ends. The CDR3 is CASSLGGARETQYF. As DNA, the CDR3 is TGTGCCAGCAGCTTAGGGGGGGCCAGAGAGACCCAGTACTTC. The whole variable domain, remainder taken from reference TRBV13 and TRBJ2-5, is AAGVIQSPRHLIKEKRETATLKCYPIPRHDTVYWYQQGPGQDPQFLISFYEKMQSDKGSIPDRFSAQQFSDYHSELNMSSLELGDSALYFCASSLGGARETQYFGPGTRLLVL.

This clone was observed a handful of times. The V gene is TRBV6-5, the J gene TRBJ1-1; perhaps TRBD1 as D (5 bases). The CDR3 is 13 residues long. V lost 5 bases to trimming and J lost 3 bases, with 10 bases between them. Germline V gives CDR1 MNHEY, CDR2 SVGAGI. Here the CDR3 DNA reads TGTGCCAGCAGTGAGGACACTTACACTGAAGCTTTCTTT. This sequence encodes CASSEDTYTEAFF.

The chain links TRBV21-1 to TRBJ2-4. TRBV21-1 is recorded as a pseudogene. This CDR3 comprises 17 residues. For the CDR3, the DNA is TGTGCCAGCAGCAAAGGGGGATCGACTCCAGCCAAAAACATTCAGTACTTC. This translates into CASSKGGSTPAKNIQYF.

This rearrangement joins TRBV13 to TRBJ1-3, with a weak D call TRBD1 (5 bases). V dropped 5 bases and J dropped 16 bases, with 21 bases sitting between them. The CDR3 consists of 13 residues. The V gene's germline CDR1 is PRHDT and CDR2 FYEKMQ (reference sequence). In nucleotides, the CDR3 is TGTGCCAGCAGCCCGGAAGGGGAGGCAGCTTTCTATTTT. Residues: CASSPEGEAAFYF.

The CDR3 nucleotides are TGTGCCAGCTCACCACAGGAACAGAGCACTGAAGCTTTCTTT. Amino acids: CASSPQEQSTEAFF. The chain joins TRBV18 to TRBJ1-1; D is ambiguous. Per germline, CDR1 KGHSH and CDR2 LQKENI. The CDR3 is 14 residues long. V dropped 1 base and J dropped 4 bases, with 10 bases sitting between them.

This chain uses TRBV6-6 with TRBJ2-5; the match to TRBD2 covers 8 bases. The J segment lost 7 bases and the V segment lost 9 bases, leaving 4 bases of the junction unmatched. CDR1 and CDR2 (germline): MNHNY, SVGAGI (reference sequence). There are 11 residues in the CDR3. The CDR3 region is CASRSGGTQYF. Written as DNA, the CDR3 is TGTGCCAGTAGAAGCGGGGGGACCCAGTACTTC.

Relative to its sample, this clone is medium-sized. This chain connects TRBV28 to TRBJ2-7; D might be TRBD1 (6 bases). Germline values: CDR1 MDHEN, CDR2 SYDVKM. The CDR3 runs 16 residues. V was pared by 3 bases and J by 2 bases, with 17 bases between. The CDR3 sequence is CASSFGVGAGPYEQYF. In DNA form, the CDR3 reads TGTGCCAGCAGTTTCGGGGTGGGGGCTGGTCCCTACGAGCAGTACTTC.

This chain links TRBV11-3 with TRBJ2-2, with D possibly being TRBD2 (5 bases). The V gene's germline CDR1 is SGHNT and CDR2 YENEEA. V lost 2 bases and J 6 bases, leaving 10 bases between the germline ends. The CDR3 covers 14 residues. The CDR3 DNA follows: TGTGCCAGCAGCTTATGGGGAGAGGCCGGGGAGCTGTTTTTT. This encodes CASSLWGEAGELFF.

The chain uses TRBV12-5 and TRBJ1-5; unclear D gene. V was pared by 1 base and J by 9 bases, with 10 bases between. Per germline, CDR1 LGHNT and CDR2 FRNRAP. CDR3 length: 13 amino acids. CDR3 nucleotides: TGTGCTAGTGGTTTGGAGCCGGGTTCGCCCCAGCATTTT. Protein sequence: CASGLEPGSPQHF.

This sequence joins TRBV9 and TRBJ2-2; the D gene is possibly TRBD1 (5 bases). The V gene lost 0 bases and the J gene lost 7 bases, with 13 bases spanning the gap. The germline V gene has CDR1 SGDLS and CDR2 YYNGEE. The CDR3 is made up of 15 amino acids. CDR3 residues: CASSVGKGLSGELFF. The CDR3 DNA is TGTGCCAGCAGCGTAGGAAAGGGGTTGAGCGGGGAGCTGTTTTTT.

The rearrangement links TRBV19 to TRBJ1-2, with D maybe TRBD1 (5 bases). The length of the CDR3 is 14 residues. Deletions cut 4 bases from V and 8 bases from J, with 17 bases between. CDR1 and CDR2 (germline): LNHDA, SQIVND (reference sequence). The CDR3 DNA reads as TGTGCCAGTAGTAGTGGACCGCGTCGGGGGGGCTACACCTTC. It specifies CASSSGPRRGGYTF.

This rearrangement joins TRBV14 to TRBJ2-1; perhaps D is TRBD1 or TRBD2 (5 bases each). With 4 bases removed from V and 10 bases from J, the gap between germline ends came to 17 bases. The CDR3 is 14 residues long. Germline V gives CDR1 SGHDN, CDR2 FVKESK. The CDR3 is CASSRYRDAGEQFF. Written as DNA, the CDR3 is TGTGCCAGCAGCCGATACCGGGACGCAGGAGAGCAGTTCTTC.

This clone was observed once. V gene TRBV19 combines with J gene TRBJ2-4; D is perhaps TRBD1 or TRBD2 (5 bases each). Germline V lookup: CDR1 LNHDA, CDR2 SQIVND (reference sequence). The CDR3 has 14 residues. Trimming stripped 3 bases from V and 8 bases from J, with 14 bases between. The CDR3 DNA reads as TGTGCCAGTAGTATCGTCCACCTGGGGGACATTCAGTACTTC. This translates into CASSIVHLGDIQYF.

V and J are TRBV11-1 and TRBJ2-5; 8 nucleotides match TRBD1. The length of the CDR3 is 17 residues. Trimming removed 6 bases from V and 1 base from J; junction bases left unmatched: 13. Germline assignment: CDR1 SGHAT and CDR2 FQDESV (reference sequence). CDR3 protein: CASRQGVRPDFQETQYF. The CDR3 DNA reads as TGTGCCAGCAGACAGGGGGTCAGGCCAGACTTCCAAGAGACCCAGTACTTC.

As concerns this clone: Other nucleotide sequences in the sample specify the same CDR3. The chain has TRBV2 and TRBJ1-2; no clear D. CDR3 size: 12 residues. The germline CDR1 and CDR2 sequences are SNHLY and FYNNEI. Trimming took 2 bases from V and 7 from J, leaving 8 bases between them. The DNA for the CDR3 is TGTGCCAGCAGTGAATTCGAGGGTGGCTACACCTTC. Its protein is CASSEFEGGYTF. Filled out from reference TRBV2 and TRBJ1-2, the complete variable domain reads EPEVTQTPSHQVTQMGQEVILRCVPISNHLYFYWYRQILGQKVEFLVSFYNNEISEKSEIFDDQFSVERPDGSNFTLKIRSTKLEDSAMYFCASSEFEGGYTFGSGTRLTVV.

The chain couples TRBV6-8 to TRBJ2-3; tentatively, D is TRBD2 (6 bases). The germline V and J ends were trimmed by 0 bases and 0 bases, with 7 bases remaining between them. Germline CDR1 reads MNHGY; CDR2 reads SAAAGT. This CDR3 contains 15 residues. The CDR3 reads CASSYSTRSTDTQYF. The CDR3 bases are TGTGCCAGCAGTTACTCGACTAGGAGCACAGATACGCAGTATTTT.

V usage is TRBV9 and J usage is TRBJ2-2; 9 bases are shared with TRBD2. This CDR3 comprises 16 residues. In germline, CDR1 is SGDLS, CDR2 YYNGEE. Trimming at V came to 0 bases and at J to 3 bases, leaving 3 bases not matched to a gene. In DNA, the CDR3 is TGTGCCAGCAGCGTAGAAGCGGGGGGATACACCGGGGAGCTGTTTTTT. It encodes CASSVEAGGYTGELFF. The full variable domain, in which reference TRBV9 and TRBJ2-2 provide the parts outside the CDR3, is DSGVTQTPKHLITATGQRVTLRCSPRSGDLSVYWYQQSLDQGLQFLIQYYNGEERAKGNILERFSAQQFPDLHSELNLSSLELGDSALYFCASSVEAGGYTGELFFGEGSRLTVL.

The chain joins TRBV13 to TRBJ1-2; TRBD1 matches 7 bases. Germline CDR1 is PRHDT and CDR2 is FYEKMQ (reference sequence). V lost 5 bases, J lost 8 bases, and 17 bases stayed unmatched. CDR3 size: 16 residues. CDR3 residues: CASSDATGLSGWGYTF. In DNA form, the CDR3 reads TGTGCCAGCAGCGACGCGACAGGGCTAAGTGGTTGGGGCTACACCTTC.

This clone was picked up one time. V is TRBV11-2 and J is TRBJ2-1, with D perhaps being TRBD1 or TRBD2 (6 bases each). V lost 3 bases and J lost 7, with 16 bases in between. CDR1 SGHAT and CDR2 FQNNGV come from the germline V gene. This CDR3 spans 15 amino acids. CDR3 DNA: TGTGCCAGCAGCTTCAGGGGCCTAGGGGGGAATGAGCAGTTCTTC. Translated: CASSFRGLGGNEQFF.

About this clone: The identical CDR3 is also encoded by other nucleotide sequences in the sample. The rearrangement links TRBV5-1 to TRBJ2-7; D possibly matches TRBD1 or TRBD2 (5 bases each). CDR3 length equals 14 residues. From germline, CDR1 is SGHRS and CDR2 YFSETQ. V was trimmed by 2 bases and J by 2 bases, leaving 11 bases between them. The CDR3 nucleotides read TGCGCCAGCAGCTTCCGGGACGGCACCTACGAGCAGTACTTC. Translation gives CASSFRDGTYEQYF. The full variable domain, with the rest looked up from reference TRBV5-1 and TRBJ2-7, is KAGVTQTPRYLIKTRGQQVTLSCSPISGHRSVSWYQQTPGQGLQFLFEYFSETQRNKGNFPGRFSGRQFSNSRSEMNVSTLELGDSALYLCASSFRDGTYEQYFGPGTRLTVT.

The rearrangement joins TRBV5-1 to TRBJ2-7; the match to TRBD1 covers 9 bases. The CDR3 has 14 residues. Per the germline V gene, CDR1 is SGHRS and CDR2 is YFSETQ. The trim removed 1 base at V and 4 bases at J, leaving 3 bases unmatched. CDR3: CASSLHRGHYEQYF. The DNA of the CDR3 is TGCGCCAGCAGCTTGCACAGGGGGCATTACGAGCAGTACTTC.

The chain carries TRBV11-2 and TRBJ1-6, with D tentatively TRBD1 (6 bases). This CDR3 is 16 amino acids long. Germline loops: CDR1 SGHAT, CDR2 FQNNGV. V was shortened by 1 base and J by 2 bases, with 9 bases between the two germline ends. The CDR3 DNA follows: TGTGCCAGCAGCTTAGCCGGGGGGCCCTATAATTCACCCCTCCACTTT. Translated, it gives CASSLAGGPYNSPLHF.

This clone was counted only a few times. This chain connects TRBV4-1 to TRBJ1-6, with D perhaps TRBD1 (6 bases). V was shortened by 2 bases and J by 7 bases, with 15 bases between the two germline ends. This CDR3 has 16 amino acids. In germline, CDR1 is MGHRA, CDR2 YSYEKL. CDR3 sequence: CASSQTGTRQNSPLHF. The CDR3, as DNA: TGCGCCAGCAGCCAAACCGGGACACGCCAGAATTCACCCCTCCACTTT.

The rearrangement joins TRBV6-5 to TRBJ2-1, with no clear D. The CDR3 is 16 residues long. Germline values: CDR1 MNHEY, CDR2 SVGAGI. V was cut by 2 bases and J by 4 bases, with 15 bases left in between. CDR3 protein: CASSYTGGIIYNEQFF. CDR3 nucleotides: TGTGCCAGCAGTTACACCGGCGGAATAATTTACAATGAGCAGTTCTTC.